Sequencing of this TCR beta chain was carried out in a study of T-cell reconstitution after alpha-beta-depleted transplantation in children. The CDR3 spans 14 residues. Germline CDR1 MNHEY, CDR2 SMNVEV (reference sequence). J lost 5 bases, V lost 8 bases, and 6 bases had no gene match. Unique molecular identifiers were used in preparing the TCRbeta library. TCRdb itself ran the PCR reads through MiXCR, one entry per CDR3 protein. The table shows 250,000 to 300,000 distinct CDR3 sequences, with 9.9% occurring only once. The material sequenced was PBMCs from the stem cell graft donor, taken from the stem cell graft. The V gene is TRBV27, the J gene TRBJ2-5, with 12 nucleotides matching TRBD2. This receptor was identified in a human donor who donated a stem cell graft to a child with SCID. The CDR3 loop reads CASLRTSGDETQYF. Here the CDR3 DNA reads TGTGCCAGCTTAAGGACTAGCGGGGACGAGACCCAGTACTTC.